This entry features one T cell receptor (beta chain) sequence. Its specificity is unknown. Trimming cost V 6 bases and J 10 bases, with 13 bases left between them. This CDR3 has 12 residues. The germline V gene encodes CDR1 MDHEN and CDR2 SYDVKM. The sample is drawn from a study of shared clonotypes between healthy human individuals. Turning to the study itself: CD4 naive cells filled three plates per donor, CD4 memory three, CD8 naive two and CD8 memory one.

Points from the study as a whole: Among the subsets, naive ones generally showed larger estimated richness than memory ones. Clonotypes shared by all four sorted-subset donors had higher generation probabilities than non-shared clonotypes.

Sequencing used immunoSEQ multiplex PCR; TCRdb keeps in-frame clones, though not all of them. The data contain around 88,000 clones, roughly two thirds of them singletons. The clonotype was recovered from a man aged 25-45 years in good health. The J gene is TRBJ2-1, the V gene TRBV28; D unresolved. Material: memory CD8+ T cells sorted from blood. The subset was: CD45RO+ cells pooled with CCR7-negative TemRA cells. The CDR3 here is CASSYSVTEQFF. CDR3 sequence (DNA): TGTGCCAGCAGCTACAGCGTGACAGAGCAGTTCTTC.